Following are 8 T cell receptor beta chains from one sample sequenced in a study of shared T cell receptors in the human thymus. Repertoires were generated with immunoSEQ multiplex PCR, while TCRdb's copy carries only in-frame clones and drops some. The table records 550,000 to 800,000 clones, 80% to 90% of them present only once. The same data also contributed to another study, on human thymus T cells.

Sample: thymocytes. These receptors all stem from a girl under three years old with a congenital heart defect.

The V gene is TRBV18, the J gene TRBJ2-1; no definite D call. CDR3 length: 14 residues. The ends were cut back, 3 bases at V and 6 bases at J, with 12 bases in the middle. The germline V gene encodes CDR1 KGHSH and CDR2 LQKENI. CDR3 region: CASSPVLEANEQFF. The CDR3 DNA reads TGTGCCAGCTCACCTGTTCTCGAGGCCAATGAGCAGTTCTTC.

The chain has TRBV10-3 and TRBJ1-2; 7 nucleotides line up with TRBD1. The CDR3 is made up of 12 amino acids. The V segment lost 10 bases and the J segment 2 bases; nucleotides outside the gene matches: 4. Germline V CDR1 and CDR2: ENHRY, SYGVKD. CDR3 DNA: TGTGCCACCTCGGACAGGAACTATGGCTACACCTTC. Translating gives CATSDRNYGYTF.

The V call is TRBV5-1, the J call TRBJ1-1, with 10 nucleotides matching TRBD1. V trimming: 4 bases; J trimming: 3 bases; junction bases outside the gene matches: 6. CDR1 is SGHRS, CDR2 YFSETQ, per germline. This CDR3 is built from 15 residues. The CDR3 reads CASSPGTGDDTEAFF. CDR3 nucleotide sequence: TGCGCCAGCAGCCCCGGGACAGGGGATGACACTGAAGCTTTCTTT.

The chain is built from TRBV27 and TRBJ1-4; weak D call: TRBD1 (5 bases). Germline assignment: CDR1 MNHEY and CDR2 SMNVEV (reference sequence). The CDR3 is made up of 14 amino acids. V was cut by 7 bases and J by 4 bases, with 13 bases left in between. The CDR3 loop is CASMGRGVNEKLFF. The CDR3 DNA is TGTGCCAGCATGGGGCGGGGGGTTAATGAAAAACTGTTTTTT. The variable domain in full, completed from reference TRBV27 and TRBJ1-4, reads EAQVTQNPRYLITVTGKKLTVTCSQNMNHEYMSWYRQDPGLGLRQIYYSMNVEVTDKGDVPEGYKVSRKEKRNFPLILESPSPNQTSLYFCASMGRGVNEKLFFGSGTQLSVL.

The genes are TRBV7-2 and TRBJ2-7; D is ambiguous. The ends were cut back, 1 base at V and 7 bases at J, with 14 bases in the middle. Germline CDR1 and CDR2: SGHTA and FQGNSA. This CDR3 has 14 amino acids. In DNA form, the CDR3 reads TGTGCCAGCAGCTTAGATTTGCGGTGGTGGGAGCAGTACTTC. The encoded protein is CASSLDLRWWEQYF. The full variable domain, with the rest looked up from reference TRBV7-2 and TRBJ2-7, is GAGVSQSPSNKVTEKGKDVELRCDPISGHTALYWYRQSLGQGLEFLIYFQGNSAPDKSGLPSDRFSAERTGGSVSTLTIQRTQQEDSAVYLCASSLDLRWWEQYFGPGTRLTVT.

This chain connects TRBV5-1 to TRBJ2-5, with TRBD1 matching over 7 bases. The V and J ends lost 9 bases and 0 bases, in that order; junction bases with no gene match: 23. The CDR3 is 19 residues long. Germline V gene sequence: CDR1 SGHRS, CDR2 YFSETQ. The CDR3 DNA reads TGCGCCACCCGCTCAACGACAGGGAACCCAACAAGCTACCAAGAGACCCAGTACTTC. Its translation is CATRSTTGNPTSYQETQYF.

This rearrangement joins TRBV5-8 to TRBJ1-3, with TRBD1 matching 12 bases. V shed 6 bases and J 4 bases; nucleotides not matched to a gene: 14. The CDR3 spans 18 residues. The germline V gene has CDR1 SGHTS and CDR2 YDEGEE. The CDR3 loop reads CASTLRDRGPRTGNTIYF. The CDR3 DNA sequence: TGTGCCAGCACCCTCCGGGACAGGGGGCCTCGGACCGGAAACACCATATATTTT.

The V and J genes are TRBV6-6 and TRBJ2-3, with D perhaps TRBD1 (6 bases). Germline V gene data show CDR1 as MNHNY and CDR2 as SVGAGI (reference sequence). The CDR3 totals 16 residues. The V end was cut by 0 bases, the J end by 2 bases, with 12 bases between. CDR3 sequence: CASSYSRGNPTDTQYF. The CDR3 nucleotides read TGTGCCAGCAGTTACTCGAGGGGGAACCCCACAGATACGCAGTATTTT.